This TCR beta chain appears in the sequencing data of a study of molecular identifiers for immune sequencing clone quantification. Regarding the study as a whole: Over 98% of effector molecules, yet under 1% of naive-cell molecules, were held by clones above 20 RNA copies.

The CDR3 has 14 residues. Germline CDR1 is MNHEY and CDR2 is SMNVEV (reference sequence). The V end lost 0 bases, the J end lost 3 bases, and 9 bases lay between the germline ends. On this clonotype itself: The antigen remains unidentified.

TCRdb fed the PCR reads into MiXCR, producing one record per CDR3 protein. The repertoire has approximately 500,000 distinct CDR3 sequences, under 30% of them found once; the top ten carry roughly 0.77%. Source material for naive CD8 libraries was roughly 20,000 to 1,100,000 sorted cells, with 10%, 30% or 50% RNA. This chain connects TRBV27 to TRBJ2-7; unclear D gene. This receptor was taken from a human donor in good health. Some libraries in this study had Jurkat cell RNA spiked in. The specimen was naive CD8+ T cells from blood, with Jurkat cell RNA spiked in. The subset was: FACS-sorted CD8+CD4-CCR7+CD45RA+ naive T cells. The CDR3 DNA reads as TGTGCCAGCAGTTTATCCGCCGCCGACTACGAGCAGTACTTC. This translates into CASSLSAADYEQYF.